The present T cell receptor beta chain was sequenced within a study of spatial heterogeneity in lung cancer. Looking at the study overall: Sequenced were any available follow-up PBMC samples, which had been obtained a median of roughly 2 years after resection.

Stated time point: blood at routine non-recurrence follow-up after resection. Sequencing covered unsorted whole RNA taken from tumor, nontumor lung or frozen PBMC. TCR cDNA molecules each carried a unique molecular identifier. TCRdb reprocessed the 5' RACE reads with MiXCR, giving one entry per CDR3 protein. The table has tens of thousands of distinct CDR3 sequences, roughly 19% seen once. The germline V and J ends were trimmed by 2 bases and 2 bases, with 10 bases remaining between them. CDR1 is SGHRS and CDR2 is YFSETQ in the germline V gene. The CDR3 extends over 14 amino acids. The V and J genes are TRBV5-1 and TRBJ2-5; the D gene is possibly TRBD2 (5 bases). The receptor was derived from a male donor with early-stage non-small cell lung cancer. The sample in question was PBMCs, obtained at follow-up. The CDR3 region is CASSLLGVQETQYF. The CDR3, as DNA: TGCGCCAGCAGCTTACTGGGAGTTCAAGAGACCCAGTACTTC.